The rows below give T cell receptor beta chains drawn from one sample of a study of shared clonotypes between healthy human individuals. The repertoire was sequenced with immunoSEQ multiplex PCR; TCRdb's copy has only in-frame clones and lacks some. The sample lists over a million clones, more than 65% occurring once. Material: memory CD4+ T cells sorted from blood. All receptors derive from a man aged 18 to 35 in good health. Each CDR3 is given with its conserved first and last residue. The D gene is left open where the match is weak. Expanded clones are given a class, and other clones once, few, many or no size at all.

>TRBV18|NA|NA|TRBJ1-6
TGTGCCAGCTCACCAGATTATAATTCACCCCTCCACTTT
CASSPDYNSPLHF
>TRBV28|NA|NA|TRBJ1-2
TGTGCCAGCATGGACTCTATCAACTATGGCTACACCTTC
CASMDSINYGYTF
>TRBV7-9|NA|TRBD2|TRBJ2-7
TGTGCCAGCAGCTCAGAACAGACTAGCTTCCACGAGCAGTACTTC
CASSSEQTSFHEQYF
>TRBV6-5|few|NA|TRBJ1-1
TGTGCCAGCAGTTACGGAGCAGGGGCCACTGAAGCTTTCTTT
CASSYGAGATEAFF
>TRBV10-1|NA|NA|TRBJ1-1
TGCGCCAGCAGTGAGGGCCTCCAGGGAACTTTCTTT
CASSEGLQGTFF
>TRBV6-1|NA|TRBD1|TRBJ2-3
TGTGCCAGCAGTAGACAGGGGACAGATACGCAGTATTTT
CASSRQGTDTQYF
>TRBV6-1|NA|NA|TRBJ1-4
TGTGCCAGCAGTGCTCAGGGTTCAACTAATGAAAAACTGTTTTTT
CASSAQGSTNEKLFF
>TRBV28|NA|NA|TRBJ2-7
TGTGCCAGCAGTTTAGGGGAAGGGCAGTACTTC
CASSLGEGQYF
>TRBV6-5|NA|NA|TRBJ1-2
TGTGCCAGCAGTCCGACAGCTAACTATGGCTACACCTTC
CASSPTANYGYTF
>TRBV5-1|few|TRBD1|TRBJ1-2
TGCGCCAGCAGCTTGGGCAGGGGGCCAACAGACTATGGCTACACCTTC
CASSLGRGPTDYGYTF
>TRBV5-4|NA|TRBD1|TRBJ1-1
TGTGCCAGCAGCTTGCGAGGGGGCGTCACTGAAGCTTTCTTT
CASSLRGGVTEAFF
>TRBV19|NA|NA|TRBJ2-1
TGTGCCAGTAGTATGGAGGGGTCTACCTACAATGAGCAGTTCTTC
CASSMEGSTYNEQFF
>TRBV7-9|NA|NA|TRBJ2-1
TGTGCCAGCAGCTTAGCGGAGGGACTCCAACTCTTC
CASSLAEGLQLF
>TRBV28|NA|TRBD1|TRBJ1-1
TGTGCCAGCAGTTTATCGAACCAGGGGGGCACTGAAGCTTTCTTT
CASSLSNQGGTEAFF
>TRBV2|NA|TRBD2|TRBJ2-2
TGTGCCAGCAGTGAAATCCCCCTAGCGGGAGGGCCGGGACAGACCACCGGGGAGCTGTTTTTT
CASSEIPLAGGPGQTTGELFF
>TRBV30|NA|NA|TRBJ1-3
TGTGCCTGGGGGTACTCTGGAAACACCATATATTTT
CAWGYSGNTIYF
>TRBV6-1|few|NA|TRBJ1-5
TGTGCCAGTAGGGACGCCGTACAGCCCCAGCATTTT
CASRDAVQPQHF
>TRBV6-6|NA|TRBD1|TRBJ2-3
TGTGCCAGCAAAGGACAGGGGGCAGATACGCAGTATTTT
CASKGQGADTQYF
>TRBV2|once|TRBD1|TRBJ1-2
TGTGCCAGCAGTGAAGAAAGAGGACAGGGGGCCTTC
CASSEERGQGAF
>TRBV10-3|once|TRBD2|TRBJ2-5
TGTGCCATCAGTGGCACGGGGGGAGAGACCCAGTACTTC
CAISGTGGETQYF
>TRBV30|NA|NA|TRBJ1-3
TGTGCCTGGAGTAGGAAAGGGACTGGAAACACCATATATTTT
CAWSRKGTGNTIYF
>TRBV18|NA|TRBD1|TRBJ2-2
TGTGCCAGCTCACCACCTGGGACAGGGACCTTAAACACCGGGGAGCTGTTTTTT
CASSPPGTGTLNTGELFF
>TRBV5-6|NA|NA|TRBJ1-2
TGTGCCAGCAGCTTGAGAAAGGTGATGGGCTCTGGCTACACCTTC
CASSLRKVMGSGYTF
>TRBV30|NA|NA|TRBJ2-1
TGTGCCTGGAGTGGACAAGGCGAGCAGTTCTTC
CAWSGQGEQFF
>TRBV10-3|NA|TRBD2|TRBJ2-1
TGTGCCATCTCGGCGGGGGGCGTTTCCTACAATGAGCAGTTCTTC
CAISAGGVSYNEQFF
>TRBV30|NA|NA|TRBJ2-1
TGTGCCTGGAGTGCCAGAGTCAATGAGCAGTTCTTC
CAWSARVNEQFF
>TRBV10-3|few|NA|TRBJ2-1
TGTGCCATCGGAGGACTTACTTCTGAGCAGTTCTTC
CAIGGLTSEQFF
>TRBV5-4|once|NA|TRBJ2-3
TGTGCCAGCAGCCCCGGGACACCAAAGGGCACAGATACGCAGTATTTT
CASSPGTPKGTDTQYF
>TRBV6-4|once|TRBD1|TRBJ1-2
TGTGCCAGCAGGGGCACAGGGGTCGGCTACACCTTC
CASRGTGVGYTF
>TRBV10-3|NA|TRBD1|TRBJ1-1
TGTGCCGCCAGGACAGGGCCGGGGGCTGAAGCTTTCTTT
CAARTGPGAEAFF
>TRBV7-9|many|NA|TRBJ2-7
TGTGCCAGCAGCAGTAAACGGGCGACTAACTACGAGCAGTACTTC
CASSSKRATNYEQYF
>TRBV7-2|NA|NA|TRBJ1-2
TGTGCCAGCAGCCCCCGTTCTGGGTACCCCGCTAACTATGGCTACACCTTC
CASSPRSGYPANYGYTF
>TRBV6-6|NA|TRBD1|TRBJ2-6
TGTGCCAGCAGTCACCAACAGGGGTATGGGGCCAACGTCCTGACTTTC
CASSHQQGYGANVLTF
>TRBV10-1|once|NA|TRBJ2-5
TGCGCCAGCAGTGGTGGAGGGGAAGGGGAGACCCAGTACTTC
CASSGGGEGETQYF
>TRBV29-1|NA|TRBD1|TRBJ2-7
TGCAGCGTCCCCGGGACAGGGATATACGAGCAGTACTTC
CSVPGTGIYEQYF
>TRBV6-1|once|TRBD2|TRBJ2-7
TGTGCCAGCATGCCCTTAGCGGGAGGTTCCTACGAGCAGTACTTC
CASMPLAGGSYEQYF
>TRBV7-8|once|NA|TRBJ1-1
TGTGCCAGCAGCCACAACATATTCAGGGAGAACACTGAAGCTTTCTTT
CASSHNIFRENTEAFF
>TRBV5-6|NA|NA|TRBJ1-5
TGTGCCAGCAGCCCTCAGGGTTCGAAGCGGCCCCAGCATTTT
CASSPQGSKRPQHF
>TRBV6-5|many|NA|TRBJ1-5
TGTGCCAGCAGGCCCTGGGGGGAGGGGAATCAGCCCCAGCATTTT
CASRPWGEGNQPQHF
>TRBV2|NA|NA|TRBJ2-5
TGTGCCAGCAGACGGAGCATACAAGAGACCCAGTACTTC
CASRRSIQETQYF
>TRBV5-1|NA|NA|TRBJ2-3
TGCGCCAGCAGCTTCACAGGGCCAGATACGCAGTATTTT
CASSFTGPDTQYF
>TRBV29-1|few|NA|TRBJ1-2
TGCAGCGTTCTGGGGGGCTACACCTTC
CSVLGGYTF
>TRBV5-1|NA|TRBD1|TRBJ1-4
TGCGCCAGCAGCTTGGCCCCAGGGGGCACTAATGAAAAACTGTTTTTT
CASSLAPGGTNEKLFF
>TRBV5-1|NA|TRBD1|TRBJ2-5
TGCGCCAGCAGCTTGCCAGGGGGCCTGGGGGAGACCCAGTACTTC
CASSLPGGLGETQYF
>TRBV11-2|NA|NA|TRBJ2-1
TGTGCCAGCAGCGATCCGGGAGCGAGAGGTTTTTCCTACAATGAGCAGTTCTTC
CASSDPGARGFSYNEQFF
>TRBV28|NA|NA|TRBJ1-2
TGTGCCAGCAGTTTCGGGTCCCCGGGCTATGGCTACACCTTC
CASSFGSPGYGYTF
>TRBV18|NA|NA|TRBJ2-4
TGTGCCAGCTCACCAAATGGCGGCAAAAACATTCAGTACTTC
CASSPNGGKNIQYF
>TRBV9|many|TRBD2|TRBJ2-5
TGTGCCAGCAGCCTAACGGGGAGGGCCGAAGAGACCCAGTACTTC
CASSLTGRAEETQYF
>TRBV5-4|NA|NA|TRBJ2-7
TGTGCCAGCAGCCCCCTCTCGAGTCCGGGCGAGCAGTACTTC
CASSPLSSPGEQYF
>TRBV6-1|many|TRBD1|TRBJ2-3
TGTGCCAGCAGGGCCGGACAGGGGGCCACAGATACGCAGTATTTT
CASRAGQGATDTQYF
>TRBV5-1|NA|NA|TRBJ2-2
TGCGCCAGCAGTTCCACAGGGCTAGCGAACACCGGGGAGCTGTTTTTT
CASSSTGLANTGELFF
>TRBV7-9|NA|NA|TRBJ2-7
TGTGCCAGCAGCTTGGGACCGGCCTCCTACGAGCAGTACTTC
CASSLGPASYEQYF
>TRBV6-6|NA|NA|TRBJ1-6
TGTGCCAGCAGTTACTCGGACAGTTCACCCCTCCACTTT
CASSYSDSSPLHF
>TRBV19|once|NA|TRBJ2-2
TGTGCCAGTAGTATGGGGATTCCCGGGGAGCTGTTTTTT
CASSMGIPGELFF
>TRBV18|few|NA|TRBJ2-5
TGTGCCAGCTCACCACCGGGTTGGGAGACCCAGTACTTC
CASSPPGWETQYF
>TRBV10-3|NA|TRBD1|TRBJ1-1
TGTGCCATCAGTCACCCTACAGGGGTCACTGAAGCTTTCTTT
CAISHPTGVTEAFF
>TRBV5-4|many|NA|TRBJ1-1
TGTGCCAGCAGCGTAACAATCGGGAACCCTGAAGCTTTCTTT
CASSVTIGNPEAFF